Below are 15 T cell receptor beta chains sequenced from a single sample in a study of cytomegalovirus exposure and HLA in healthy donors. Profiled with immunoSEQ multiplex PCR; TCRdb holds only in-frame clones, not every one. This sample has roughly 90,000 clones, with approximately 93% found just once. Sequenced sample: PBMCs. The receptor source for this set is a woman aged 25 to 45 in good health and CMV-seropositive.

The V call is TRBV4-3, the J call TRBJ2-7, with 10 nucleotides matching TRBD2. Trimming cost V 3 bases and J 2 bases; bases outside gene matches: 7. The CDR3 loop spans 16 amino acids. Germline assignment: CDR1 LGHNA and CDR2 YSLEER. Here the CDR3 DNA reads TGCGCCAGCAGCCATGTGAGCGGGAGGGCTCCCTACGAGCAGTACTTC. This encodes CASSHVSGRAPYEQYF.

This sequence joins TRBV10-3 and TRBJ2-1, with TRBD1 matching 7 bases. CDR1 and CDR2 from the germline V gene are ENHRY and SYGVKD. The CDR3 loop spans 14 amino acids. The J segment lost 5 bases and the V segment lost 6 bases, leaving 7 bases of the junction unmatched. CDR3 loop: CAISSDRTHNEQFF. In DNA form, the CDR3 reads TGTGCCATCAGCTCGGACAGGACCCACAATGAGCAGTTCTTC.

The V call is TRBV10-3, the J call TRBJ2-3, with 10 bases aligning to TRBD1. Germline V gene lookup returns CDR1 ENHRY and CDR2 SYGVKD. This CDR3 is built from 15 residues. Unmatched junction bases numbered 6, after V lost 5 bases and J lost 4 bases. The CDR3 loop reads CAISLDRGLADTQYF. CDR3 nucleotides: TGTGCCATCAGTCTTGACAGGGGGCTAGCAGATACGCAGTATTTT.

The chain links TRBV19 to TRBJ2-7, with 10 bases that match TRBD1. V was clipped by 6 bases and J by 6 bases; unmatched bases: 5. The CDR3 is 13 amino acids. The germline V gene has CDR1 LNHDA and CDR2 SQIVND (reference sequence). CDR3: CASSTGQGVEQYF. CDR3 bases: TGTGCCAGTAGCACTGGACAGGGGGTCGAGCAGTACTTC.

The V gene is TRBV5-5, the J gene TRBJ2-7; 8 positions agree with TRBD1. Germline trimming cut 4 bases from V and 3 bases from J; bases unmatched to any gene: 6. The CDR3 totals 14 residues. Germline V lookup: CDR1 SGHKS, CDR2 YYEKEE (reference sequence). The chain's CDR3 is CASSPDRGLYEQYF. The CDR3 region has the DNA TGTGCCAGCAGCCCTGACAGGGGCCTCTACGAGCAGTACTTC. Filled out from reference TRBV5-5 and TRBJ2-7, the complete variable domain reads DAGVTQSPTHLIKTRGQQVTLRCSPISGHKSVSWYQQVLGQGPQFIFQYYEKEERGRGNFPDRFSARQFPNYSSELNVNALLLGDSALYLCASSPDRGLYEQYFGPGTRLTVT.

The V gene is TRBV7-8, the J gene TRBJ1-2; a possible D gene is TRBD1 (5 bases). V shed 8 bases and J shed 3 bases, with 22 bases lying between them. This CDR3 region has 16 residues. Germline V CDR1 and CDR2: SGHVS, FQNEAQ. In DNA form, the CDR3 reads TGTGCCAGCTCGACTTTAGTTACAGGTTACGACTATGGCTACACCTTC. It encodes CASSTLVTGYDYGYTF. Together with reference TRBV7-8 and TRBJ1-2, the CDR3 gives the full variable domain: GAGVSQSPRYKVAKRGQDVALRCDPISGHVSLFWYQQALGQGPEFLTYFQNEAQLDKSGLPSDRFFAERPEGSVSTLKIQRTQQEDSAVYLCASSTLVTGYDYGYTFGSGTRLTVV.

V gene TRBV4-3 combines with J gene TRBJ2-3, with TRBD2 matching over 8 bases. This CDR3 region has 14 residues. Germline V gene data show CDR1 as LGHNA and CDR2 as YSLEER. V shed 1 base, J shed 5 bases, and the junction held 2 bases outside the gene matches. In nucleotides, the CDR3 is TGCGCCAGCAGCCAAGTGGCGGGAGGAGATACGCAGTATTTT. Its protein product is CASSQVAGGDTQYF.

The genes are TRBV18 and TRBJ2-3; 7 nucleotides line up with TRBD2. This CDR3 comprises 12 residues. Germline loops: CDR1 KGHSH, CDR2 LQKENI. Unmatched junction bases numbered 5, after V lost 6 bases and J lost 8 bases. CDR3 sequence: CASSSPGGTQYF. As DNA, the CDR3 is TGTGCCAGCTCCTCGCCGGGAGGTACGCAGTATTTT. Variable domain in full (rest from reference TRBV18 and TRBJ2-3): NAGVMQNPRHLVRRRGQEARLRCSPMKGHSHVYWYRQLPEEGLKFMVYLQKENIIDESGMPKERFSAEFPKEGPSILRIQQVVRGDSAAYFCASSSPGGTQYFGPGTRLTVL.

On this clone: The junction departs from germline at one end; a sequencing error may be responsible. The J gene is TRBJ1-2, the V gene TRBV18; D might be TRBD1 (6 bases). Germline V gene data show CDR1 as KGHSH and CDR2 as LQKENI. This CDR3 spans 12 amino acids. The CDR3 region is CASSPTGYGYTF. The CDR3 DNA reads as TGTGCCAGCTCACCAACAGGGTATGGGTACACCTTC.

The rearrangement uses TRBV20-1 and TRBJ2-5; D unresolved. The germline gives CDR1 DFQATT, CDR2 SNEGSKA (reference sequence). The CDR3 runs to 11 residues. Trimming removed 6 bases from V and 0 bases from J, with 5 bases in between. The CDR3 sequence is CSAENQETQYF. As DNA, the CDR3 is TGCAGTGCCGAGAACCAAGAGACCCAGTACTTC.

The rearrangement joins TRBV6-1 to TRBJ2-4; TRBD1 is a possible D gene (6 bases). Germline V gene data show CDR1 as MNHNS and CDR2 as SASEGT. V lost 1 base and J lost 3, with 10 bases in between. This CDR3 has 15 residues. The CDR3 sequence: CASSEGGQYKNIQYF. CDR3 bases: TGTGCCAGCAGTGAAGGGGGACAATACAAAAACATTCAGTACTTC.

The CDR3 region has the DNA TGTGCCAGCAGCTTAGCGCCGGCGGGAGGGTACGAGCAGTACTTC. It yields the protein CASSLAPAGGYEQYF. The V gene is TRBV7-2, the J gene TRBJ2-7, with TRBD2 matching over 9 bases. This CDR3 has 15 residues. Germline CDR1 SGHTA, CDR2 FQGNSA. J lost 4 bases, V lost 0 bases, and 4 bases had no gene match.

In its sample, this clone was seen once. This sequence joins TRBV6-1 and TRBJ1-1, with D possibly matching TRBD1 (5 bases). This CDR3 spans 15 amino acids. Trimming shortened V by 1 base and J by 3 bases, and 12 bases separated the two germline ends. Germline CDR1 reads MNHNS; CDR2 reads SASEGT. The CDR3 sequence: CASSEVGRADTEAFF. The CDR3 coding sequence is TGTGCCAGCAGTGAAGTGGGCAGGGCAGACACTGAAGCTTTCTTT.

CDR3 loop: CASSLGQGLEEKLFF. DNA of the CDR3: TGTGCCAGCAGCTTGGGACAGGGGCTGGAAGAAAAACTGTTTTTT. The rearrangement joins TRBV5-4 to TRBJ1-4, with 8 bases aligning to TRBD1. V gave up 0 bases and J gave up 8 bases; unmatched junction bases: 6. CDR1 is SGHNT, CDR2 YYREEE, per germline (reference sequence). This CDR3 has 15 residues.

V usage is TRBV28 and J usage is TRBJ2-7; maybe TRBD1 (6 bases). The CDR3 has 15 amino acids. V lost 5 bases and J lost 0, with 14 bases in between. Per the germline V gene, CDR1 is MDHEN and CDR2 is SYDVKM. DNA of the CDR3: TGTGCCAGCAGTCTCGGGACAATTCTCTCCTACGAGCAGTACTTC. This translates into CASSLGTILSYEQYF.